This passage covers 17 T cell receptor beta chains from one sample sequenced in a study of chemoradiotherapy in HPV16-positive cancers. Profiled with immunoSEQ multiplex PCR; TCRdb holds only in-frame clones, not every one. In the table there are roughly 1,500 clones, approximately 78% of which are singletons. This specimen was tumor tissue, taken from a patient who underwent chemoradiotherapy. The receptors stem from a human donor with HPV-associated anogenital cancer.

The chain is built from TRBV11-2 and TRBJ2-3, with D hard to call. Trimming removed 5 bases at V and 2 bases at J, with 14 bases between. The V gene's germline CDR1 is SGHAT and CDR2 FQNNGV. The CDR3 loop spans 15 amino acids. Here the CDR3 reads CASSQILGPTDTQYF. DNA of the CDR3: TGTGCCAGCAGCCAAATCCTTGGACCCACAGATACGCAGTATTTT.

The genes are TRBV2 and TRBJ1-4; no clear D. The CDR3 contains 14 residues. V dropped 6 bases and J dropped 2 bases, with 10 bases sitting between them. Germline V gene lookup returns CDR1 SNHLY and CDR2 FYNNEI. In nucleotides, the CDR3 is TGTGCCAGCAGGTCCGGATCCACTAATGAAAAACTGTTTTTT. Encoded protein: CASRSGSTNEKLFF.

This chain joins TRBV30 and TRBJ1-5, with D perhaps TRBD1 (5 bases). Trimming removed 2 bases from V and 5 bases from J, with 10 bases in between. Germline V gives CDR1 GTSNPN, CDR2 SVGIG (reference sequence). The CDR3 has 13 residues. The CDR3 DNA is TGTGCCTGGAGTCGGGGGACCGATCAGCCCCAGCATTTT. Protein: CAWSRGTDQPQHF.

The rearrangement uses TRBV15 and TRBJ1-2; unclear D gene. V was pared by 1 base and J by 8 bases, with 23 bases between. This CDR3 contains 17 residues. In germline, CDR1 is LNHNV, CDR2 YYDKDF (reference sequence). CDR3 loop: CATSRVGRSVQLYGYTF. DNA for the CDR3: TGTGCCACCAGCAGAGTGGGGAGGAGCGTACAGTTGTACGGCTACACCTTC.

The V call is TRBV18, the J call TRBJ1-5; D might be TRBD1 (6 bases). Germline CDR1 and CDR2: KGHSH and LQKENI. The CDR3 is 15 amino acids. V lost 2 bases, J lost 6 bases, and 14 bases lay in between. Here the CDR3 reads CASSPAGGAGQPQHF. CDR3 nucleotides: TGTGCCAGCTCACCAGCCGGGGGGGCCGGTCAGCCCCAGCATTTT.

The CDR3 sequence: CASSLSNTSPTQYF. The CDR3 bases are TGTGCCAGCAGTTTATCTAATACTAGCCCCACGCAGTATTTT. The chain carries TRBV28 and TRBJ2-3, with a tentative D call TRBD2 (6 bases). This CDR3 is built from 14 residues. V lost 1 base and J lost 9, with 14 bases in between. In germline, CDR1 is MDHEN, CDR2 SYDVKM.

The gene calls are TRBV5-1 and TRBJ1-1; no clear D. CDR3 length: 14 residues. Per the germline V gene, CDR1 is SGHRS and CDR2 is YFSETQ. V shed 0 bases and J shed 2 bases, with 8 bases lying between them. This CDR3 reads CASSLGTDNTEAFF. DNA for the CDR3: TGCGCCAGCAGCTTGGGTACAGATAACACTGAAGCTTTCTTT.

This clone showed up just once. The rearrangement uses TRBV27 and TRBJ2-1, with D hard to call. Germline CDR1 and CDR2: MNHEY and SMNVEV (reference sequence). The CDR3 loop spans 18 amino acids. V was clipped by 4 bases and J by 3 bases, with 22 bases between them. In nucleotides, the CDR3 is TGTGCCAGCAGTTCGACCTATACCTCCGGAAGGCACTACAATGAGCAGTTCTTC. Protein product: CASSSTYTSGRHYNEQFF.

The CDR3 sequence is CASSLIGTGHEQFF. For the CDR3, the DNA is TGTGCCAGCAGTTTAATCGGTACAGGGCATGAGCAGTTCTTC. The chain joins TRBV28 to TRBJ2-1, with D perhaps matching TRBD1 (6 bases). The CDR3 extends over 14 amino acids. CDR1 is MDHEN, CDR2 SYDVKM, per germline. The V end lost 2 bases, the J end lost 8 bases, and 13 bases lay between the germline ends.

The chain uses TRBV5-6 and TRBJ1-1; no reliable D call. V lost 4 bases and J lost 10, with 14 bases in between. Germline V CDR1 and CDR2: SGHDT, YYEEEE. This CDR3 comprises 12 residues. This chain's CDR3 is CASSVGSGGAFF. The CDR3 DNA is TGTGCCAGCAGCGTTGGGTCGGGCGGAGCTTTCTTT.

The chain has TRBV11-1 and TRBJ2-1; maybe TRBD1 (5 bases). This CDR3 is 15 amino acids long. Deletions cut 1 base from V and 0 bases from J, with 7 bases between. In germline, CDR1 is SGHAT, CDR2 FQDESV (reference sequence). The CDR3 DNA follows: TGTGCCAGCAGCTTAGTTAGGGGCTCCTACAATGAGCAGTTCTTC. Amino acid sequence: CASSLVRGSYNEQFF.

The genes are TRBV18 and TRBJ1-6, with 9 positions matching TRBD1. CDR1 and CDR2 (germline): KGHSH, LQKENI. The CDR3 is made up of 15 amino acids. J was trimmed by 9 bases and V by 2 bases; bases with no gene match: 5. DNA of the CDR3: TGTGCCAGCTCACCAGGGACAGGGAGAGGTTCACCCCTCCACTTT. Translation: CASSPGTGRGSPLHF.

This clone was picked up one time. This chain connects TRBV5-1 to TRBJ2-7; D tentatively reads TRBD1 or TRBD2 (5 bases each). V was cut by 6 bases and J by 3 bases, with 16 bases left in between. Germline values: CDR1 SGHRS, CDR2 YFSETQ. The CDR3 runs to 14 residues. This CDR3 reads CASKRDVGDYEQYF. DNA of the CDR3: TGCGCCAGCAAAAGGGACGTAGGGGACTACGAGCAGTACTTC.

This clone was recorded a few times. Here the CDR3 DNA reads TGTGCCAGCAGGCCGGGGGGACAGGGGGAAGCCAAAAACATTCAGTACTTC. Translated: CASRPGGQGEAKNIQYF. This chain links TRBV5-4 with TRBJ2-4; 11 bases fit TRBD1. The CDR3 is 17 amino acids. Germline V CDR1 and CDR2: SGHNT, YYREEE (reference sequence). The junction had 7 bases not matched to a gene; V was cut back by 5 bases and J by 0 bases. Using reference TRBV5-4 and TRBJ2-4 for the parts outside the CDR3, the full variable domain is ETGVTQSPTHLIKTRGQQVTLRCSSQSGHNTVSWYQQALGQGPQFIFQYYREEENGRGNFPPRFSGLQFPNYSSELNVNALELDDSALYLCASRPGGQGEAKNIQYFGAGTRLSVL.

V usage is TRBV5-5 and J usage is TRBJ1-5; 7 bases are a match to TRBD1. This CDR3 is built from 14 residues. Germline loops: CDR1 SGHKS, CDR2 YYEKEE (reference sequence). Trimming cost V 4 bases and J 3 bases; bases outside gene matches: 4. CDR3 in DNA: TGTGCCAGCAGCCCGGGACAGTTCAATCAGCCCCAGCATTTT. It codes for CASSPGQFNQPQHF.

The chain's CDR3 is CASSQRFNRDSNQPQHF. The CDR3 DNA follows: TGCGCCAGCAGTCAACGTTTCAACCGGGATAGCAATCAGCCCCAGCATTTT. The chain has TRBV23-1 and TRBJ1-5; D is ambiguous. TRBV23-1 is identified as an open reading frame with a role that is uncertain. V lost 2 bases and J lost 0, with 14 bases in between. The CDR3 covers 17 residues.

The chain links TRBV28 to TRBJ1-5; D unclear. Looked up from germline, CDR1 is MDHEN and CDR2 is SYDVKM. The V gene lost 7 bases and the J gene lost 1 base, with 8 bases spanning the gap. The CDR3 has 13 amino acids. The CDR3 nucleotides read TGTGCCAGCAAAGGCCGGAGCAATCAGCCCCAGCATTTT. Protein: CASKGRSNQPQHF.